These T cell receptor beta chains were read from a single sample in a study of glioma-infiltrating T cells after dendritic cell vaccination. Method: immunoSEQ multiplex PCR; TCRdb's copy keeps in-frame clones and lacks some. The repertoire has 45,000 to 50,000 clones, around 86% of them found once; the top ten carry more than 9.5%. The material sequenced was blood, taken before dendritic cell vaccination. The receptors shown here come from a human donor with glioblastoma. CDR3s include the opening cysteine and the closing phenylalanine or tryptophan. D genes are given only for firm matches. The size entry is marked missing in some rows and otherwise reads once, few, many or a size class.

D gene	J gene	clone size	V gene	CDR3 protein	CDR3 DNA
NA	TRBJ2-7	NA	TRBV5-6	CASYGLALYEQYF	TGTGCCAGCTACGGTCTAGCACTCTACGAGCAGTACTTC
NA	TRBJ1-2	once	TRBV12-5	CASGIERGFTGYTF	TGTGCTAGTGGCATCGAAAGAGGGTTCACAGGCTACACCTTC
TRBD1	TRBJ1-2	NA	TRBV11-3	CASSLAGQGNYGYTF	TGTGCCAGCAGCTTAGCGGGACAGGGGAACTATGGCTACACCTTC
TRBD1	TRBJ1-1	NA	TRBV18	CASRPGQGSTEAFF	TGTGCCAGTAGGCCGGGACAGGGGTCGACTGAAGCTTTCTTT
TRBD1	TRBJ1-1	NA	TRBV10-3	CAITTTGKGEAFF	TGTGCCATCACCACGACAGGGAAGGGTGAAGCTTTCTTT
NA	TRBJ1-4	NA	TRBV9	CASSFSTATNEKLFF	TGTGCCAGCAGCTTCTCGACAGCAACTAATGAAAAACTGTTTTTT
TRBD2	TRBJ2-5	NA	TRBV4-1	CASSRRLAGGQETQYF	TGCGCCAGCAGCCGTCGACTAGCGGGGGGACAAGAGACCCAGTACTTC
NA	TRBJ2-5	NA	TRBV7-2	CASSLESQRSQYF	TGTGCCAGCAGTTTAGAATCTCAGAGGTCCCAGTACTTC
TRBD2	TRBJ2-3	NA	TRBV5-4	CAIGLAGEGTQYF	TGTGCCATCGGACTAGCGGGAGAAGGTACGCAGTATTTT
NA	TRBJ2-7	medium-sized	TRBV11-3	CASSQNYTSYEQYF	TGTGCCAGCAGTCAAAACTACACCAGCTACGAGCAGTACTTC
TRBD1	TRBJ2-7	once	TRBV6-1	CASSGTGNREQYF	TGTGCCAGCAGCGGGACAGGGAACCGCGAGCAGTACTTC
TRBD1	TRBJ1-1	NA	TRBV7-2	CASSLATGGKAFF	TGTGCCAGCAGCTTAGCAACAGGGGGTAAAGCTTTCTTT
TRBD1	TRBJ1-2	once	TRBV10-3	CAISESGQGAIFNYGYTF	TGTGCCATCAGTGAGTCAGGGCAGGGGGCGATTTTTAACTATGGCTACACCTTC
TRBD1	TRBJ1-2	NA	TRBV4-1	CASSQVGRTGGFYGYTF	TGCGCCAGCAGCCAAGTAGGGCGGACAGGGGGCTTTTATGGCTACACCTTC
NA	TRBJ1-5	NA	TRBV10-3	CAISDGGVSRQPQHF	TGTGCCATCAGTGACGGGGGAGTAAGTCGACAGCCCCAGCATTTT
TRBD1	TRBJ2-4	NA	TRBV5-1	CASSIRQGLAKNIQYF	TGCGCCAGCAGCATCCGACAGGGGCTAGCCAAAAACATTCAGTACTTC
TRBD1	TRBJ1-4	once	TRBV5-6	CASSFRDSNEKLFF	TGTGCCAGCAGCTTTCGGGACAGCAATGAAAAACTGTTTTTT
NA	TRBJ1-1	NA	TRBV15	CATSRDRGDTEAFF	TGTGCCACCAGCAGAGACAGGGGTGACACTGAAGCTTTCTTT
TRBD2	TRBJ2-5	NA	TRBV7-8	CASSSRAGGTETQYF	TGTGCCAGCAGCTCCCGAGCGGGGGGGACGGAGACCCAGTACTTC
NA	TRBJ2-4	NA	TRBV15	CATSMESANIQYF	TGTGCCACCAGCATGGAGTCGGCAAACATTCAGTACTTC
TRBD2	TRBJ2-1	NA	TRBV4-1	CASSQEGTSVTNEQFF	TGCGCCAGCAGCCAAGAGGGGACTAGCGTGACAAATGAGCAGTTCTTC
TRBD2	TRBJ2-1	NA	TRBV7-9	CASSFAGLAEYNEQFF	TGTGCCAGCAGCTTCGCCGGACTAGCGGAATACAATGAGCAGTTCTTC
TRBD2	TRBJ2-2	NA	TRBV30	CAAPGREGLSGELFF	TGTGCCGCCCCGGGGCGGGAGGGCCTCAGCGGGGAGCTGTTTTTT
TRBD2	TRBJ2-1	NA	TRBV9	CASSAAGSGGNEQFF	TGTGCCAGCAGCGCGGCGGGTAGCGGGGGGAATGAGCAGTTCTTC
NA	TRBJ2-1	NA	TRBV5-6	CASSLGARHNEQFF	TGTGCCAGCAGCTTGGGGGCTCGGCACAATGAGCAGTTCTTC
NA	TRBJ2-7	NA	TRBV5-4	CASSGDRLSSYEQYF	TGTGCCAGCAGCGGAGACAGACTTAGCTCCTACGAGCAGTACTTC
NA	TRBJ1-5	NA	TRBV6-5	CASRIKGNSNQPQHF	TGTGCCAGCAGAATCAAGGGGAATAGCAATCAGCCCCAGCATTTT
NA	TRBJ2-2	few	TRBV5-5	CASSWSDTGELFF	TGTGCCAGCAGCTGGTCGGACACCGGGGAGCTGTTTTTT
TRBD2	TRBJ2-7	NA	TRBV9	CASSVASGTYEQYF	TGTGCCAGCAGCGTAGCCAGCGGGACCTACGAGCAGTACTTC
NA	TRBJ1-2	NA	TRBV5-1	CASSLEVGVGANYGYTF	TGCGCCAGCAGCTTGGAAGTCGGCGTAGGGGCTAACTATGGCTACACCTTC
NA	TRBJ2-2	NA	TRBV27	CASSHSRANTGELFF	TGTGCCAGCAGCCACAGCCGAGCGAACACCGGGGAGCTGTTTTTT
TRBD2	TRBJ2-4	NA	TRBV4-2	CASSQENSGVAKNIQYF	TGTGCCAGCAGCCAGGAAAATAGCGGGGTAGCCAAAAACATTCAGTACTTC
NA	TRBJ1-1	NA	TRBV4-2	CASSQDYRAGTEAFF	TGTGCCAGCAGCCAAGATTACAGGGCAGGCACTGAAGCTTTCTTT
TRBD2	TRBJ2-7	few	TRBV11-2	CASSLQRGSYEQYF	TGTGCCAGCAGCTTACAGCGGGGCTCCTACGAGCAGTACTTC
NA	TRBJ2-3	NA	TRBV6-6	CASRGGTDTQYF	TGTGCCAGCAGAGGGGGCACAGATACGCAGTATTTT
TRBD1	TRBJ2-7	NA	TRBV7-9	CASSQTGTGSPYEQYF	TGTGCCAGCAGTCAAACCGGGACAGGGAGTCCCTACGAGCAGTACTTC
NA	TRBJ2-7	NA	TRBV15	CATSTAGSYEQYF	TGTGCCACCAGCACCGCCGGCTCCTACGAGCAGTACTTC
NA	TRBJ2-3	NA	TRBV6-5	CASSYLQGTDTQYF	TGTGCCAGCAGCTATCTACAGGGCACAGATACGCAGTATTTT
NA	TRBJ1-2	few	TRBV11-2	CASSSAGASGYGYTF	TGTGCCAGCAGCTCGGCGGGGGCCTCGGGGTATGGCTACACCTTC
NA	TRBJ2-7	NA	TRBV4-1	CASSLTEGVEQYF	TGCGCCAGCAGCCTCACTGAGGGGGTCGAGCAGTACTTC
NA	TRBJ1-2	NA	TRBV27	CASSSLSVDWGYTF	TGTGCCAGCAGTTCCCTCTCCGTTGACTGGGGCTACACCTTC
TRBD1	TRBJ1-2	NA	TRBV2	CASSGGQGASDYGYTF	TGTGCCAGCAGTGGAGGACAGGGGGCGAGCGACTATGGCTACACCTTC
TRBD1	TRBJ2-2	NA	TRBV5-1	CASSSRTGGPGELCF	TGCGCCAGCAGCTCCAGGACAGGGGGCCCCGGGGAGCTGTGTTTT